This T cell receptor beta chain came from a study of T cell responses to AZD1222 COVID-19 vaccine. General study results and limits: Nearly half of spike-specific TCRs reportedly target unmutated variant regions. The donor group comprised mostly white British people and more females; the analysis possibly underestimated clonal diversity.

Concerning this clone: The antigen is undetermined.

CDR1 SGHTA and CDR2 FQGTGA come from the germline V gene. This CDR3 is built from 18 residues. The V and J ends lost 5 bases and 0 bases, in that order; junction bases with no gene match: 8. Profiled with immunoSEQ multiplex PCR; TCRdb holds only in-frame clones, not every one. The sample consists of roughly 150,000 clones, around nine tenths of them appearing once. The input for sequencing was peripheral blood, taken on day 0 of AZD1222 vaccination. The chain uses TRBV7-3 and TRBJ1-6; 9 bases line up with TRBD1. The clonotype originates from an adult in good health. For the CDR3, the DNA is TGTGCCAGCAGCCCCAGGGACAGGGAGAGCTCCTATAATTCACCCCTCCACTTT. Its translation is CASSPRDRESSYNSPLHF. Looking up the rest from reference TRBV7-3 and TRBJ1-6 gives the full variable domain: GAGVSQTPSNKVTEKGKYVELRCDPISGHTALYWYRQSLGQGPEFLIYFQGTGAADDSGLPNDRFFAVRPEGSVSTLKIQRTERGDSAVYLCASSPRDRESSYNSPLHFGNGTRLTVT.